The 15 T cell receptor beta chains below were found in one sample sequenced in a study of shared clonotypes between healthy human individuals. Assay used: immunoSEQ multiplex PCR; TCRdb lists only in-frame clones, some missing. The repertoire has roughly 640,000 clones, roughly 97% of them found once; the top ten carry around 0.057%. The source material was naive CD4+ T cells sorted from blood. The subset: CD45RA+ positively selected. The source of these receptors is a woman in her 30s in good health.

The V and J genes are TRBV5-1 and TRBJ2-7; 9 bases line up with TRBD1. The trim removed 7 bases at V and 1 base at J, leaving 12 bases unmatched. The germline V gene encodes CDR1 SGHRS and CDR2 YFSETQ. This CDR3 has 16 amino acids. The CDR3 protein is CASHYTSGTGSYEQYF. CDR3 DNA: TGCGCCAGCCACTATACCTCCGGGACAGGGTCCTACGAGCAGTACTTC.

V is TRBV5-1 and J is TRBJ2-5; weak D call: TRBD1 (6 bases). The V gene's germline CDR1 is SGHRS and CDR2 YFSETQ. Trimming stripped 9 bases from V and 2 bases from J, with 14 bases between. The CDR3 covers 13 residues. The CDR3 sequence is CATSGTPQETQYF. The CDR3 DNA reads TGCGCCACCTCAGGGACACCGCAAGAGACCCAGTACTTC.

The rearrangement joins TRBV9 to TRBJ1-2; a possible D gene is TRBD1 (6 bases). Trimming left V 3 bases short and J 2 bases short, with 14 bases between. Germline V CDR1 and CDR2: SGDLS, YYNGEE. This CDR3 has 15 amino acids. This CDR3 is CASSGWDNVNYGYTF. In DNA, the CDR3 is TGTGCCAGCAGCGGATGGGACAATGTGAACTATGGCTACACCTTC.

The J gene is TRBJ2-5, the V gene TRBV11-1, with a weak D call TRBD1 (6 bases). Deletions cut 4 bases from V and 1 base from J, with 13 bases between. Germline V lookup: CDR1 SGHAT, CDR2 FQDESV (reference sequence). This CDR3 spans 15 amino acids. The CDR3 DNA reads TGTGCCAGCAGCTCAACTCAGGGGTCCCAAGAGACCCAGTACTTC. Translating it yields CASSSTQGSQETQYF.

This chain connects TRBV7-2 to TRBJ2-5, with 9 bases fitting TRBD2. The J call may be wrong; the DNA end is better matched by TRBJ2-7. Germline V gives CDR1 SGHTA, CDR2 FQGNSA. The CDR3 covers 17 residues. The CDR3 loop is CASSLALAGMSSYEQYF. The CDR3 nucleotides read TGTGCCAGCAGCTTAGCCCTAGCGGGAATGTCCTCCTACGAGCAGTACTTC.

The chain couples TRBV4-1 to TRBJ2-2, with 16 positions matching TRBD2. The J segment lost 9 bases and the V segment lost 0 bases, leaving 1 base of the junction unmatched. The CDR3 has 16 amino acids. Germline V gene data show CDR1 as MGHRA and CDR2 as YSYEKL. CDR3 in amino acids: CASSQEGLAGGRELFF. The CDR3 DNA sequence: TGCGCCAGCAGCCAAGAGGGACTAGCGGGGGGGAGGGAGCTGTTTTTT.

The J gene is TRBJ1-1, the V gene TRBV10-3; D is perhaps TRBD1 (5 bases). With 7 bases removed from V and 1 base from J, the gap between germline ends came to 19 bases. The CDR3 runs 16 residues. Germline CDR1 is ENHRY and CDR2 is SYGVKD. The CDR3 loop reads CAITRSGGRENTEAFF. CDR3 nucleotide sequence: TGTGCCATCACTCGATCAGGTGGCAGGGAGAACACTGAAGCTTTCTTT.

The chain employs TRBV19 and TRBJ1-6; D not certain. The V end was cut by 5 bases, the J end by 4 bases, with 15 bases between. Germline CDR1 reads LNHDA; CDR2 reads SQIVND (reference sequence). The CDR3 length is 16 residues. CDR3 loop: CASSQKTKGYNSPLHF. DNA of the CDR3: TGTGCCAGTAGTCAAAAGACTAAGGGATATAATTCACCCCTCCACTTT.

The genes are TRBV28 and TRBJ2-1, with 8 nucleotides matching TRBD2. Germline CDR1 and CDR2: MDHEN and SYDVKM. With V trimmed by 5 bases and J by 4 bases, 10 bases remained unmatched. The CDR3 length is 16 residues. The CDR3 DNA is TGTGCCAGCAGTAACTCCGTCGGACTAGCTTACAATGAGCAGTTCTTC. This sequence encodes CASSNSVGLAYNEQFF.

V gene TRBV6-6 combines with J gene TRBJ2-3; D remains unclear. CDR3 length: 14 amino acids. Germline CDR1 MNHNY, CDR2 SVGAGI (reference sequence). The germline V and J ends were trimmed by 5 bases and 3 bases, with 12 bases remaining between them. In DNA, the CDR3 is TGTGCCAGCAGTGCTACCGGCCAAACAGATACGCAGTATTTT. This sequence encodes CASSATGQTDTQYF.

V gene TRBV7-2 combines with J gene TRBJ2-1; D tentatively reads TRBD1 or TRBD2 (5 bases each). Looked up from germline, CDR1 is SGHTA and CDR2 is FQGNSA. Trimming took off 5 bases at V and 6 bases at J, with 14 bases between the two ends. This CDR3 comprises 14 residues. This CDR3 is CASSTPGTVNEQFF. Here the CDR3 DNA reads TGTGCCAGCAGCACCCCTGGGACCGTCAATGAGCAGTTCTTC.

The gene calls are TRBV11-3 and TRBJ2-7; D remains ambiguous. Germline assignment: CDR1 SGHNT and CDR2 YENEEA. This CDR3 has 12 residues. V lost 5 bases and J lost 2, with 7 bases in between. The CDR3 region has the DNA TGTGCCAGCAGCCAAGCGCCCTACGAGCAGTACTTC. Its protein is CASSQAPYEQYF.

The chain joins TRBV18 to TRBJ1-2; no reliable D call. There are 16 residues in the CDR3. V dropped 2 bases and J dropped 3 bases, with 16 bases sitting between them. Germline CDR1 is KGHSH and CDR2 is LQKENI. The CDR3 DNA sequence: TGTGCCAGCTCACCATTGGACGGGTCGGTTCACTATGGCTACACCTTC. Its translation is CASSPLDGSVHYGYTF.

The rearrangement joins TRBV9 to TRBJ2-3; weak D call: TRBD2 (5 bases). The V gene lost 0 bases and the J gene lost 4 bases, with 12 bases spanning the gap. This CDR3 is 15 amino acids long. Germline loops: CDR1 SGDLS, CDR2 YYNGEE. The CDR3 loop is CASSVGLAEADTQYF. The CDR3 DNA follows: TGTGCCAGCAGCGTAGGTCTGGCGGAGGCAGATACGCAGTATTTT.

This chain joins TRBV5-1 and TRBJ2-1; 7 positions match TRBD2. The CDR3 totals 15 residues. Germline CDR1 and CDR2: SGHRS and YFSETQ. V lost 4 bases to trimming and J lost 2 bases; unmatched junction nucleotides: 6. As DNA, the CDR3 is TGCGCCAGCAGCAAGGGAGCGGGACCCTACAATGAGCAGTTCTTC. Translated: CASSKGAGPYNEQFF.